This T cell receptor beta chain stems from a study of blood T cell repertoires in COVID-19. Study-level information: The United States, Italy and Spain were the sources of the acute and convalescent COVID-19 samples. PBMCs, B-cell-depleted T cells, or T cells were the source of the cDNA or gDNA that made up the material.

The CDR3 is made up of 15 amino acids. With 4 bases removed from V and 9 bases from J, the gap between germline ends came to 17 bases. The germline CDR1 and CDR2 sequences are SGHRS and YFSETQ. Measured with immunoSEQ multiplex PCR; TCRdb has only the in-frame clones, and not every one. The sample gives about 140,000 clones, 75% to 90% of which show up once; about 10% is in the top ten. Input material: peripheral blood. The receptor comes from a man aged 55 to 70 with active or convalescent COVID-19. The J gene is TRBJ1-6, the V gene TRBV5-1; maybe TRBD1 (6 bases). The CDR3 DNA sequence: TGCGCCAGCAGCCAAGGAGCAGGGGACGGTTCACCCCTCCACTTT. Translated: CASSQGAGDGSPLHF.